A selection of T cell receptor beta chains follows, all from one sample in a study of blood T cell repertoires in COVID-19. Assay used: immunoSEQ multiplex PCR; TCRdb lists only in-frame clones, some missing. The sample lists 120,000 or so clones; around 63% were seen once. Sequenced material: peripheral blood. The receptors were sampled from a woman in her 70s with acute or convalescent COVID-19. The CDR3 runs from the conserved cysteine through the conserved F or W. A D gene is named only where the DNA matches it firmly.

cdr3_aa | j_call | v_call | d_call
CASSELPGGNSPLHF | TRBJ1-6 | TRBV6-1 | TRBD1
CSVIRQGLGYTF | TRBJ1-2 | TRBV29-1 | TRBD1
CASSQEVPTGTGPTNYGYTF | TRBJ1-2 | TRBV14 | TRBD1
CATSRDFTGGNEQYF | TRBJ2-7 | TRBV15 | TRBD1
CASSSLVVRETQYF | TRBJ2-5 | TRBV19 | -
CASSLARGRTEAFF | TRBJ1-1 | TRBV5-1 | -
CASSYDRPKAFF | TRBJ1-1 | TRBV2 | -
CASSVAGQVTDTQYF | TRBJ2-3 | TRBV9 | TRBD1
CASSARQGLNEKLFF | TRBJ1-4 | TRBV11-2 | TRBD1
CAIRKDSYTGELFF | TRBJ2-2 | TRBV10-3 | -
CSASPPTGRGAPEQYF | TRBJ2-7 | TRBV20-1 | -
CATSRDQGNEQFF | TRBJ2-1 | TRBV15 | -
CATSDLNLDRGRINTGELFF | TRBJ2-2 | TRBV24-1 | TRBD1
CASSLGDRVQETQYF | TRBJ2-5 | TRBV5-1 | TRBD1